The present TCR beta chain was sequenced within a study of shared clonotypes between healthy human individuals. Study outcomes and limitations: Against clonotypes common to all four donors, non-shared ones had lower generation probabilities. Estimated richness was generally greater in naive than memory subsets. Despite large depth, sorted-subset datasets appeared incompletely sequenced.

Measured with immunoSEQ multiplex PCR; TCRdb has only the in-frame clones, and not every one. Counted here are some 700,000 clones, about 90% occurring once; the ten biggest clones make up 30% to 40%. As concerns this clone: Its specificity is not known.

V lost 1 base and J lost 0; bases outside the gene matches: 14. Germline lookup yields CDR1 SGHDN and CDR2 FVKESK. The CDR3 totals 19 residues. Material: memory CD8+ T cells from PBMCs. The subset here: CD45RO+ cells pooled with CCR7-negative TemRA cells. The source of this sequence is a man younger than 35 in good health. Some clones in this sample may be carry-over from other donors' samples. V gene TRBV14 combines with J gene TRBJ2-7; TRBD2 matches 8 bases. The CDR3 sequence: CASSQASGSGTASSYEQYF. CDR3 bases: TGTGCCAGCAGCCAAGCGTCTGGTAGCGGGACCGCGAGCTCCTACGAGCAGTACTTC.